This T cell receptor beta chain was sequenced during a study of preoperative IRX-2 immunotherapy in early breast cancer. The CDR3 is 14 amino acids. The V end was cut by 4 bases, the J end by 1 base, with 10 bases between. Germline CDR1 KGHSH, CDR2 LQKENI. This clone was observed a single time. The repertoire was sequenced with immunoSEQ multiplex PCR; TCRdb's copy has only in-frame clones and lacks some. Here the sample spans under 35,000 clones, roughly four fifths being singletons. Treatment indicated: preoperative locoregional IRX-2 cytokine immunotherapy. Samples came from a phase Ib trial of preoperative locoregional IRX-2 cytokine immunotherapy.

V and J are TRBV18 and TRBJ1-1; D unresolved. The sample here was taken from a patient treated with IRX-2 immunotherapy. The TCR was taken from a human donor with breast cancer. CDR3 protein: CASSRSGENTEAFF. CDR3 nucleotide sequence: TGTGCCAGCTCACGAAGTGGGGAGAACACTGAAGCTTTCTTT.